Included here is one T cell receptor beta chain sequence, with context. Its cognate antigen is unknown. The CDR3 runs 14 residues. Germline CDR1 MNHEY, CDR2 SVGAGI. Between the trimmed V and J ends, which lost 0 bases and 6 bases, there was a span of 11 bases. Some clones are missing from TCRdb's copy, which holds only in-frame ones; the method was immunoSEQ multiplex PCR. Here the sample spans around 120,000 clones, roughly 84% being singletons. This sample was taken from a study of T cell responses to AZD1222 COVID-19 vaccine. General study points: Baseline serology detected seropositivity in only six AZD1222 recipients. A reported finding is that nearly half of spike-specific TCRs target unmutated variant regions. Females outnumbered males among donors, who were mostly white British; clonal diversity was possibly underestimated.

Pooled in the analysis were second doses at about 4 or about 12 weeks. The sequence was obtained from an adult who received the AZD1222 COVID-19 vaccine. The gene calls are TRBV6-5 and TRBJ1-2; TRBD1 might be the D (5 bases). The material was peripheral blood, obtained 28 days after the second AZD1222 dose. This CDR3 reads CASSYSTARDGYTF. The DNA for the CDR3 is TGTGCCAGCAGTTACTCGACAGCGAGAGATGGCTACACCTTC.